These 14 T cell receptor beta chains came from one sample sequenced in a study of blood T cell repertoires in COVID-19. Sequenced by immunoSEQ multiplex PCR; TCRdb stores in-frame clones only, minus some. The repertoire holds 250,000 to 350,000 clones, 65% to 90% seen once, with 10% in the top ten. The specimen was PBMCs or T cells enriched from blood (not recorded which). The receptors derive from a woman under 30 who had recovered from COVID-19.

This chain uses TRBV21-1 with TRBJ2-1; the table's TRBD2 call for D was not verified on the DNA. TRBV21-1 is described as a pseudogene. The CDR3 spans 16 residues. The CDR3 bases are TGTGCCAGCAGCAACGGAGAGCGGGATAGTTGTAATGAGCAGTTCTTC. It translates to CASSNGERDSCNEQFF.

The rearrangement uses TRBV2 and TRBJ2-7, with D possibly being TRBD2 (7 bases). This CDR3 region has 15 residues. Per germline, CDR1 SNHLY and CDR2 FYNNEI. Deletions cut 5 bases from V and 4 bases from J, with 18 bases between. In DNA, the CDR3 is TGTGCCAGCAGTAAGGGGGGGGCGCGAGGATACGAGCAGTACTTC. Its translation: CASSKGGARGYEQYF.

The chain combines TRBV3-1 (or the pseudogene TRBV3-2) with TRBJ2-1; D is uncertain. V was pared by 5 bases and J by 4 bases, with 3 bases between. Germline V gene lookup returns CDR1 LGHDT and CDR2 YNNKEL (reference sequence). The CDR3 sequence is 11 residues long. The CDR3 region has the DNA TGTGCCAGCAGCGTATACAATGAGCAGTTCTTC. Its protein is CASSVYNEQFF.

The gene calls are TRBV7-8 and TRBJ1-4, with a tentative D call TRBD1 (6 bases). The CDR3 has 14 amino acids. V was cut by 3 bases and J by 10 bases, with 15 bases left in between. Germline assignment: CDR1 SGHVS and CDR2 FQNEAQ. CDR3 sequence reads: CASSFGPKQGKLFF. Written as DNA, the CDR3 is TGTGCCAGCAGCTTTGGTCCAAAACAGGGAAAACTGTTTTTT.

The J gene is TRBJ1-5, the V gene TRBV18; D ambiguous. This CDR3 region has 17 residues. V lost 0 bases, J lost 9 bases, and 21 bases lay in between. Germline-derived CDR1 and CDR2 are KGHSH and LQKENI. The CDR3 region is CASSPPIASTRELPQHF. CDR3 in DNA: TGTGCCAGCTCACCACCGATCGCCAGCACTCGGGAATTGCCCCAGCATTTT.

This clone was seen a handful of times. The sample has other DNA sequences that encode this CDR3 too. The V call is TRBV18, the J call TRBJ2-5, with TRBD1 matching over 7 bases. The CDR3 runs to 13 residues. Germline V gene lookup returns CDR1 KGHSH and CDR2 LQKENI. V shed 3 bases and J 3 bases; nucleotides not matched to a gene: 1. CDR3 in amino acids: CASSPGTEETQYF. As DNA, the CDR3 is TGTGCCAGCTCACCCGGGACAGAAGAGACCCAGTACTTC.

The chain links TRBV15 to TRBJ1-2; TRBD1 matches 8 bases. Germline values: CDR1 LNHNV, CDR2 YYDKDF (reference sequence). There are 17 residues in the CDR3. The junction had 15 bases not matched to a gene; V was cut back by 3 bases and J by 6 bases. The DNA for the CDR3 is TGTGCCACCAGCAGTTATGGGCAGGACAGGGAGAAAGATGGCTACACCTTC. It yields the protein CATSSYGQDREKDGYTF. Complete variable domain (other parts from reference TRBV15 and TRBJ1-2): DAMVIQNPRYQVTQFGKPVTLSCSQTLNHNVMYWYQQKSSQAPKLLFHYYDKDFNNEADTPDNFQSRRPNTSFCFLDIRSPGLGDTAMYLCATSSYGQDREKDGYTFGSGTRLTVV.

V gene TRBV3-1 (or the pseudogene TRBV3-2) combines with J gene TRBJ1-3; unclear D gene. Germline assignment: CDR1 LGHDT and CDR2 YNNKEL (reference sequence). Trimming removed 0 bases from V and 4 bases from J, with 7 bases in between. The CDR3 contains 14 residues. The CDR3 nucleotides read TGTGCCAGCAGCCAAGATTGGCAGGGAAACACCATATATTTT. This encodes CASSQDWQGNTIYF.

The chain has TRBV28 and TRBJ2-7; D unclear. Germline V gene sequence: CDR1 MDHEN, CDR2 SYDVKM. The CDR3 is made up of 11 amino acids. V lost 3 bases to trimming and J lost 4 bases, with 4 bases between them. The CDR3 coding sequence is TGTGCCAGCAGTTTCGGGTACGAGCAGTACTTC. Its translation: CASSFGYEQYF.

This clone was detected once. The chain uses TRBV11-2 and TRBJ1-2, with a weak D call TRBD1 (5 bases). V shed 4 bases and J shed 6 bases, with 15 bases lying between them. This CDR3 region has 14 residues. CDR1 is SGHAT, CDR2 FQNNGV, per germline. The CDR3 DNA reads as TGTGCCAGCAGCTCCCGGAAAGGGGTCCATGGCTACACCTTC. It is translated as CASSSRKGVHGYTF. Combining the CDR3 with reference TRBV11-2 and TRBJ1-2 gives the whole variable domain EAGVAQSPRYKIIEKRQSVAFWCNPISGHATLYWYQQILGQGPKLLIQFQNNGVVDDSQLPKDRFSAERLKGVDSTLKIQPAKLEDSAVYLCASSSRKGVHGYTFGSGTRLTVV.

CDR3 residues: CASSDWTGGLDEQFF. For the CDR3, the DNA is TGTGCCAGCAGCGACTGGACAGGGGGCTTGGATGAGCAGTTCTTC. The chain has TRBV7-8 and TRBJ2-1; 11 bases align to TRBD1. The CDR3 has 15 amino acids. V dropped 5 bases and J dropped 8; count of bases not matched to a gene: 8. CDR1 is SGHVS and CDR2 is FQNEAQ in the germline V gene.

As concerns this clone: Other DNA sequences from this sample encode an identical CDR3 as well. This chain joins TRBV25-1 and TRBJ2-2; TRBD1 is a possible D gene (6 bases). The CDR3 sequence is 15 residues long. V lost 3 bases to trimming and J lost 1 base, with 9 bases between them. Germline lookup yields CDR1 MGHDK and CDR2 SYGVNS. CDR3 region: CASSELQGNTGELFF. The CDR3 coding sequence is TGTGCCAGCAGTGAGCTACAGGGGAACACCGGGGAGCTGTTTTTT.

This rearrangement joins TRBV7-9 to TRBJ1-1; 7 nucleotides agree with TRBD1. V trimming: 7 bases; J trimming: 4 bases; junction bases outside the gene matches: 18. Germline CDR1 and CDR2: SEHNR and FQNEAQ (reference sequence). The CDR3 contains 17 residues. The DNA of the CDR3 is TGTGCCAGCATTATAACCGGGACAGAGTTTGGAGTCACTGAAGCTTTCTTT. Translating it yields CASIITGTEFGVTEAFF.

The rearrangement links TRBV3-1 (or the pseudogene TRBV3-2) to TRBJ2-7; the match to TRBD1 covers 9 bases. The V segment lost 4 bases and the J segment 7 bases; nucleotides outside the gene matches: 14. CDR3 size: 16 residues. Germline assignment: CDR1 LGHDT and CDR2 YNNKEL (reference sequence). The CDR3 coding sequence is TGTGCCAGCAGCCCGTACCGACGGGACAGGGATGGGGAGCAGTACTTC. This codes for CASSPYRRDRDGEQYF.